This T cell receptor beta chain is from a study of T cell responses to AZD1222 COVID-19 vaccine. Study outcomes and limitations: An increase in Spike-specific TCR breadth and depth was observed after two AZD1222 doses. Females outnumbered males among donors, who were mostly white British; clonal diversity was possibly underestimated.

Turning to this clone: The target antigen is unknown.

The table came from immunoSEQ multiplex PCR; TCRdb's copy has only in-frame clones and leaves some out. Found here are about 89,000 clones, over 80% of them singletons; the top ten hold around 10%. Trimming removed 4 bases from V and 6 bases from J; junction bases left unmatched: 8. Germline loops: CDR1 SGHTA, CDR2 FQGTGA. CDR3 size: 15 residues. Sequencing used peripheral blood, obtained 28 days after the second AZD1222 dose. The chain carries TRBV7-3 and TRBJ2-5; 10 positions match TRBD1. The TCR sequence derives from an adult who received the AZD1222 COVID-19 vaccine. The CDR3 is CASSSSGTGAKTQYF. The CDR3 bases are TGTGCCAGCAGCTCCTCCGGGACAGGGGCGAAGACCCAGTACTTC.